The clone carrying this TCR beta chain was seen only a few times. The antigen is not known. This sample is part of a study of T-cell memory formation after mild COVID-19. About the study: The TCR clusters were mostly specific to one donor.

V dropped 6 bases and J dropped 2; count of bases not matched to a gene: 6. The CDR3 runs to 13 residues. Germline V lookup: CDR1 SQVTM, CDR2 ANQGSEA. The study's findings and limits: In pre-infection memory, a portion of responding clones appeared, which suggested that cross-reactive memory joined. In second-wave clones peaking day 37, SARS-CoV-2 specificity remained unconfirmed.

Constant-segment primers were used for 5'RACE, and the resulting TCR alpha and TCR beta cDNA libraries carried sample barcodes and UMIs. TCRdb reanalysed the 5' RACE reads using MiXCR and keeps one entry per CDR3 protein. The data show 470,000 or so distinct CDR3 sequences, around 27% seen once. Sequenced material: PBMCs or a T cell subset sorted from them (not recorded which). The TCR was taken from an adult woman who had mild COVID-19 (a few samples of this study predate the infection). Cell type and time point are not known. The chain links TRBV29-1 to TRBJ1-2; TRBD1 matches 7 bases. CDR3 protein: CSVRGQENYGYTF. CDR3 sequence (DNA): TGCAGCGTGAGAGGACAGGAGAACTATGGCTACACCTTC.